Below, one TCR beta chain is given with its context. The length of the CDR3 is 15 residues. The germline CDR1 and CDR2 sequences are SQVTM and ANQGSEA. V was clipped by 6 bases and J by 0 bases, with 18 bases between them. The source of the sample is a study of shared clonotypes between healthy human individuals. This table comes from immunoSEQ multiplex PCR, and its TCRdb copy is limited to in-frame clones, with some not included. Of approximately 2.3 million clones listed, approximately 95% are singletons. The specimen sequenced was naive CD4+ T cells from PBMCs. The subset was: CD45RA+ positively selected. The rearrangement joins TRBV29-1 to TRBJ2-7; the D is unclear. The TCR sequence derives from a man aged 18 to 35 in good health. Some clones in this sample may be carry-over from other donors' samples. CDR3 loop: CSVPLVAGSSYEQYF. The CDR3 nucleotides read TGCAGCGTCCCGCTCGTGGCTGGCAGCTCCTACGAGCAGTACTTC.